One sample yielded the 9 T cell receptor beta chains listed below, sequenced in a study of shared clonotypes between healthy human individuals (dated by TCRdb to 2019 to 2021). Libraries were made using the immunoSEQ multiplex PCR assay. TCRdb provides this immuneACCESS table in a form limited to in-frame rearrangements. Some clones are lacking; in checked studies, under half of them reflect an unresolved V gene, and why the rest are absent is not known. The sample table contains millions of clones; only one count was recorded for under 95% of them. The ten biggest clones cover roughly 1.7% of the sample. CD8 naive samples consisted of CD45RO-negative cells that were positively selected for CCR7, yielding a CD45RA+CCR7+ population without TemRA cells. The sequenced sample consisted of naive CD8+ T cells from PBMCs. The sample's cell subset or site label, in plain terms: CD45RA+CCR7+. These receptors were taken from a man between 18 and 29 years old in good health. Some clones in this sample may be carry-over from other donors' samples.

This chain joins TRBV6-1 and TRBJ1-1; 8 bases align to TRBD1. CDR1 MNHNS and CDR2 SASEGT come from the germline V gene. This CDR3 region has 17 residues. V gave up 3 bases and J gave up 0 bases; unmatched junction bases: 9. The CDR3 DNA is TGTGCCAGCAGTGATCGGGGACAGGTAGTAATGAACACTGAAGCTTTCTTT. Its translation: CASSDRGQVVMNTEAFF.

The V call is TRBV11-2, the J call TRBJ2-5; D possibly corresponds to TRBD1 (5 bases). In germline, CDR1 is SGHAT, CDR2 FQNNGV. V was clipped by 5 bases and J by 4 bases, with 11 bases between them. CDR3 length equals 13 residues. The CDR3 loop reads CASSDWGTETQYF. DNA for the CDR3: TGTGCCAGCAGCGATTGGGGCACAGAGACCCAGTACTTC.

The gene calls are TRBV4-1 and TRBJ1-5; 7 nucleotides agree with TRBD1. The V gene end was trimmed by 4 bases and the J gene end by 3 bases; junction bases not matched to a gene: 6. CDR3 length: 15 residues. The germline V gene has CDR1 MGHRA and CDR2 YSYEKL. The CDR3 protein is CASSPMGQNNQPQHF. Here the CDR3 DNA reads TGCGCCAGCAGCCCCATGGGACAGAACAATCAGCCCCAGCATTTT.

The rearrangement links TRBV5-1 to TRBJ2-1; 10 bases map to TRBD2. The J segment lost 5 bases and the V segment lost 1 base, leaving 3 bases of the junction unmatched. Germline V gives CDR1 SGHRS, CDR2 YFSETQ. This CDR3 contains 15 residues. The CDR3 region is CASSLITSGNNEQFF. CDR3 nucleotide sequence: TGCGCCAGCAGCTTGATTACTAGCGGGAACAATGAGCAGTTCTTC. Supplemented by reference TRBV5-1 and TRBJ2-1, the full variable domain reads KAGVTQTPRYLIKTRGQQVTLSCSPISGHRSVSWYQQTPGQGLQFLFEYFSETQRNKGNFPGRFSGRQFSNSRSEMNVSTLELGDSALYLCASSLITSGNNEQFFGPGTRLTVL.

The V call is TRBV27, the J call TRBJ2-7, with 9 bases lining up with TRBD1. In germline, CDR1 is MNHEY, CDR2 SMNVEV (reference sequence). Trimming at V came to 2 bases and at J to 3 bases, leaving 14 bases not matched to a gene. CDR3 size: 18 residues. CDR3 sequence: CASSLQRIDGQGNYEQYF. As DNA, the CDR3 is TGTGCCAGCAGTTTACAGCGTATTGATGGACAGGGGAACTACGAGCAGTACTTC.

The table lists this clone with a count of one. This sample includes further DNA sequences coding for the same CDR3. This rearrangement joins TRBV25-1 to TRBJ2-2; a weak D match, TRBD1 (6 bases). Trimming shortened V by 4 bases and J by 4 bases, and 10 bases separated the two germline ends. Germline-derived CDR1 and CDR2 are MGHDK and SYGVNS. This CDR3 spans 14 amino acids. CDR3 residues: CASSATGTTGELFF. The DNA of the CDR3 is TGTGCCAGCAGTGCAACAGGGACCACCGGGGAGCTGTTTTTT. Supplemented by reference TRBV25-1 and TRBJ2-2, the full variable domain reads EADIYQTPRYLVIGTGKKITLECSQTMGHDKMYWYQQDPGMELHLIHYSYGVNSTEKGDLSSESTVSRIRTEHFPLTLESARPSHTSQYLCASSATGTTGELFFGEGSRLTVL.

V and J are TRBV10-3 and TRBJ1-2; TRBD1 agrees at 9 bases. With 0 bases clipped from V and 1 base from J, the junction kept 6 bases outside the gene matches. Germline-derived CDR1 and CDR2 are ENHRY and SYGVKD. The CDR3 sequence is 17 residues long. The CDR3 region is CAISESGGQGFNYGYTF. CDR3 nucleotides: TGTGCCATCAGTGAGTCCGGGGGACAGGGATTTAACTATGGCTACACCTTC.

The chain combines TRBV7-9 with TRBJ2-5; D may be TRBD1 (5 bases). CDR3 length: 15 amino acids. Germline CDR1 and CDR2: SEHNR and FQNEAQ (reference sequence). Trimming stripped 1 base from V and 5 bases from J, with 14 bases between. CDR3 DNA: TGTGCCAGCAGCTTAGATCAAGCAGGGATGGAGACCCAGTACTTC. Translating gives CASSLDQAGMETQYF.

About this clone itself: The same CDR3 also results from other DNA sequences found in this sample. The chain links TRBV19 to TRBJ1-2, with 7 bases fitting TRBD1. Unmatched junction bases numbered 1, after V lost 1 base and J lost 2 bases. The CDR3 has 14 amino acids. Germline loops: CDR1 LNHDA, CDR2 SQIVND (reference sequence). CDR3 protein: CASSIGGGNYGYTF. For the CDR3, the DNA is TGTGCCAGTAGTATAGGAGGGGGCAACTATGGCTACACCTTC.